The entry below gives a single TCR beta chain sequence along with its context. TCRdb re-called the RT-PCR reads with MiXCR, one entry per CDR3 protein. The sample includes 650,000 to 800,000 distinct CDR3 sequences, more than 13% of them seen just once. CDR1 MDHEN and CDR2 SYDVKM come from the germline V gene. The CDR3 totals 18 residues. Germline trimming cut 0 bases from V and 0 bases from J; bases unmatched to any gene: 8. The gene calls are TRBV28 and TRBJ2-3; TRBD1 matches at 8 bases. The sequencing input was memory CD4+ T cells from blood. This clonotype was obtained from a female donor in good health, serving as a healthy control. CDR3 nucleotide sequence: TGTGCCAGCAGTTTATGGAACCCCCGACAGGGGAGCACAGATACGCAGTATTTT. Translated: CASSLWNPRQGSTDTQYF.